This is a list of T cell receptor beta chains from one sample in a study of blood T cell repertoires in COVID-19. Measured with immunoSEQ multiplex PCR; TCRdb has only the in-frame clones, and not every one. The repertoire holds approximately 270,000 clones, with 70% to 90% as singletons. The specimen was peripheral blood. These receptor sequences come from a human donor with COVID-19, enrolled during active disease. The donor label of this sample is uncertain. CDR3s include the opening cysteine and the closing phenylalanine or tryptophan. The D gene is left open where the match is weak. Some rows have no size entry. The others give once, few or many, or a class for an expanded clone.

d_call	v_call	clone_size	j_call	cdr3_aa	cdr3_nt
NA	TRBV5-1	NA	TRBJ2-5	CASSLGTGNQETQYF	TGCGCCAGCAGCTTGGGGACGGGGAACCAAGAGACCCAGTACTTC
NA	TRBV21-1	NA	TRBJ2-3	CASSKKKDRGLDTDTQYF	TGTGCCAGCAGCAAAAAAAAGGACAGGGGGCTAGATACAGATACGCAGTATTTT
NA	TRBV6-4	few	TRBJ1-1	CASSDGDTTEAFF	TGTGCCAGCAGTGACGGGGACACCACTGAAGCTTTCTTT
NA	TRBV5-1	few	TRBJ1-1	CASKEARVNTEAFF	TGCGCCAGCAAAGAGGCGCGGGTGAACACTGAAGCTTTCTTT
NA	TRBV12-3/TRBV12-4	NA	TRBJ1-1	CASSFMSKAFF	TGTGCCAGCAGTTTCATGTCAAAAGCTTTCTTT
NA	TRBV30	NA	TRBJ2-7	CAWSLSAYFYEQYF	TGTGCCTGGAGTCTAAGTGCCTACTTCTACGAGCAGTACTTC
NA	TRBV24-1	NA	TRBJ2-2	CATSDSSGSPGTGELFF	TGTGCCACCAGTGATTCGTCTGGCTCCCCGGGCACCGGGGAGCTGTTTTTT
NA	TRBV25-1	NA	TRBJ2-1	CASSGTQGPALYNEQFF	TGTGCCAGCTCCGGGACACAAGGACCGGCCCTATACAATGAGCAGTTCTTC
TRBD1	TRBV7-3	NA	TRBJ1-2	CASSLNDRGIGGYTF	TGTGCCAGCAGCTTAAATGACAGGGGTATAGGTGGCTACACCTTC
NA	TRBV30	NA	TRBJ1-2	CAWSVTLTSNYGYTF	TGTGCCTGGAGTGTAACCCTGACATCGAACTATGGCTACACCTTC
TRBD1	TRBV18	NA	TRBJ2-5	CASSPGQGEETQYF	TGTGCCAGCTCACCCGGTCAGGGGGAAGAGACCCAGTACTTC
NA	TRBV7-2	NA	TRBJ2-3	CASSPLMRIDSDTQYF	TGTGCCAGCAGCCCACTGATGAGGATAGATTCGGATACGCAGTATTTT
NA	TRBV3-1/TRBV3-2	NA	TRBJ2-5	CASSQDGQQQRAQYF	TGTGCCAGCAGCCAAGATGGACAGCAGCAAAGGGCCCAGTACTTC
TRBD2	TRBV19	NA	TRBJ2-1	CASDDGTSARYEQFF	TGTGCCAGTGACGACGGGACTAGCGCCCGTTATGAGCAGTTCTTC
TRBD1	TRBV5-4	NA	TRBJ2-7	CASRTGQGARYEQYF	TGTGCCAGCAGGACCGGACAGGGGGCTAGATACGAGCAGTACTTC
TRBD2	TRBV19	few	TRBJ2-1	CASSNPRTSGSYNEQFF	TGTGCCAGTAGTAACCCCCGGACTAGCGGGAGTTACAATGAGCAGTTCTTC
NA	TRBV19	once	TRBJ1-1	CASRLTESTEAFF	TGTGCCAGTAGATTAACAGAGTCCACTGAAGCTTTCTTT
NA	TRBV7-2	NA	TRBJ2-7	CASSLGGRQTYEQYF	TGTGCCAGCAGTCTGGGCGGGCGTCAAACCTACGAGCAGTACTTC
NA	TRBV7-6	NA	TRBJ2-2	CASSTGNTGELFF	TGTGCCAGTTCGACAGGGAACACCGGGGAGCTGTTTTTT
TRBD1	TRBV30	NA	TRBJ1-5	CAWSGSGGGQPQHF	TGTGCCTGGAGTGGGTCAGGGGGCGGTCAGCCCCAGCATTTT
NA	TRBV3-1/TRBV3-2	NA	TRBJ2-7	CASSRGQFSYEQYF	TGTGCCAGCAGCCGTGGACAGTTCTCCTACGAGCAGTACTTC
TRBD1	TRBV5-4	NA	TRBJ1-1	CASSRDSTMNTEAFF	TGTGCCAGCAGCCGGGACAGCACCATGAACACTGAAGCTTTCTTT
NA	TRBV30	NA	TRBJ2-1	CAWARDLGVYNEQFF	TGTGCCTGGGCCAGAGACTTGGGTGTATACAATGAGCAGTTCTTC
TRBD1	TRBV5-1	NA	TRBJ2-2	CASSLGQGVGAGELFF	TGCGCCAGCAGCCTTGGACAGGGGGTAGGAGCCGGGGAGCTGTTTTTT
TRBD2	TRBV5-4	NA	TRBJ2-1	CASRRTSGGYNEQFF	TGTGCCAGCAGGCGTACTAGCGGGGGCTACAATGAGCAGTTCTTC
NA	TRBV28	NA	TRBJ1-3	CASRTPGRAGNTIYF	TGTGCCAGCAGAACCCCAGGGAGGGCTGGAAACACCATATATTTT
TRBD1	TRBV3-1/TRBV3-2	NA	TRBJ1-2	CASSQDGGTGGAGGYTF	TGTGCCAGCAGCCAAGATGGTGGGACAGGGGGCGCTGGGGGCTACACCTTC
TRBD2	TRBV10-2	NA	TRBJ2-1	CAGSEGGPYNEQFF	TGCGCCGGTAGCGAGGGAGGGCCCTACAATGAGCAGTTCTTC
NA	TRBV2	few	TRBJ1-2	CASSSATVRIYGYTF	TGTGCCAGCAGCAGCGCGACAGTCCGGATCTATGGCTACACCTTC
NA	TRBV6-4	few	TRBJ2-1	CASSDFRGNEQFF	TGTGCCAGCAGTGACTTTAGGGGGAATGAGCAGTTCTTC
TRBD2	TRBV27	NA	TRBJ2-7	CASSLWGLAGEKDEQYF	TGTGCCAGCAGTTTGTGGGGACTAGCGGGAGAAAAGGACGAGCAGTACTTC
NA	TRBV20-1	NA	TRBJ2-7	CSAGGKEQYF	TGCAGTGCTGGGGGGAAAGAGCAGTACTTC
TRBD1	TRBV5-1	NA	TRBJ1-1	CASSLSGGPNTEAFF	TGCGCCAGCAGCTTATCAGGGGGACCGAACACTGAAGCTTTCTTT
NA	TRBV28	NA	TRBJ1-5	CASTYLNSNQPQHF	TGTGCCAGCACCTATTTAAATAGCAATCAGCCCCAGCATTTT
TRBD1	TRBV11-2	NA	TRBJ1-2	CASSWQGAFYGYTF	TGTGCCAGCAGCTGGCAGGGGGCATTCTATGGCTACACCTTC
TRBD1	TRBV28	NA	TRBJ1-5	CASWTGGQPQHF	TGTGCCAGCTGGACAGGAGGTCAGCCCCAGCATTTT
NA	TRBV29-1	NA	TRBJ2-3	CSVRPRVVDTQYF	TGCAGCGTGCGACCCCGGGTGGTGGATACGCAGTATTTT
NA	TRBV28	NA	TRBJ2-4	CASSLLDGAKNIQYF	TGTGCCAGCAGTTTACTTGACGGGGCCAAAAACATTCAGTACTTC
TRBD2	TRBV19	NA	TRBJ2-1	CASSITSGMYNEQFF	TGTGCCAGTAGTATAACTAGCGGGATGTACAATGAGCAGTTCTTC